These T cell receptor beta chains were read from a single sample in a study of shared clonotypes between healthy human individuals. The method was immunoSEQ multiplex PCR; TCRdb's version includes in-frame clones alone and lacks a portion of them. This table holds 2,500,000 or so clones, just over 90% found once. The sequenced material came from naive CD4+ T cells sorted from blood. The receptors were gathered from a man aged 18 to 30 in good health. CDR3s include the opening cysteine and the closing phenylalanine or tryptophan. The order of the fields is J gene, V gene, clone size, D gene, CDR3 length, CDR3 protein, CDR3 DNA. A D gene is named only where the DNA matches it firmly. The listing skips clone size in some rows; elsewhere it reads once, few, many or a size class.

j_call: TRBJ1-3
v_call: TRBV27
clone_size: -
d_call: -
cdr3_length: 18
cdr3_aa: CASSLAGYEGSSGNTIYF
cdr3_nt: TGTGCCAGCAGTTTAGCCGGGTACGAGGGTAGCTCTGGAAACACCATATATTTT

j_call: TRBJ2-3
v_call: TRBV28
clone_size: -
d_call: -
cdr3_length: 15
cdr3_aa: CASSSPGSGTDTQYF
cdr3_nt: TGTGCCAGCAGTTCTCCGGGGTCTGGCACAGATACGCAGTATTTT

j_call: TRBJ2-4
v_call: TRBV7-9
clone_size: -
d_call: TRBD1
cdr3_length: 16
cdr3_aa: CASSLGASGGAGIQYF
cdr3_nt: TGTGCCAGCAGCTTAGGAGCATCAGGGGGCGCGGGCATTCAGTACTTC

j_call: TRBJ2-1
v_call: TRBV29-1
clone_size: -
d_call: TRBD2
cdr3_length: 21
cdr3_aa: CSVEGPPKGPGLAGAHNEQFF
cdr3_nt: TGCAGCGTTGAAGGTCCCCCCAAAGGGCCGGGACTAGCGGGAGCTCACAATGAGCAGTTCTTC

j_call: TRBJ1-6
v_call: TRBV6-5
clone_size: few
d_call: -
cdr3_length: 12
cdr3_aa: CASTHLGGSLHF
cdr3_nt: TGTGCCAGCACCCACCTGGGTGGGTCCCTCCACTTT

j_call: TRBJ2-7
v_call: TRBV9
clone_size: once
d_call: TRBD2
cdr3_length: 15
cdr3_aa: CASSVGGGTTYEQYF
cdr3_nt: TGTGCCAGCAGCGTAGGCGGGGGGACCACCTACGAGCAGTACTTC

j_call: TRBJ1-2
v_call: TRBV10-2
clone_size: -
d_call: -
cdr3_length: 14
cdr3_aa: CASSESRGGYGYTF
cdr3_nt: TGCGCCAGCAGTGAGTCGCGAGGGGGCTATGGCTACACCTTC

j_call: TRBJ1-5
v_call: TRBV5-6
clone_size: -
d_call: -
cdr3_length: 13
cdr3_aa: CASSYGTEQPQHF
cdr3_nt: TGTGCCAGCAGCTACGGGACGGAGCAGCCCCAGCATTTT

j_call: TRBJ2-7
v_call: TRBV28
clone_size: -
d_call: -
cdr3_length: 16
cdr3_aa: CASSFPLVQSSYEQYF
cdr3_nt: TGTGCCAGCAGTTTCCCCCTAGTTCAAAGCTCCTACGAGCAGTACTTC

j_call: TRBJ2-3
v_call: TRBV30
clone_size: once
d_call: -
cdr3_length: 12
cdr3_aa: CAWSPNTDTQYF
cdr3_nt: TGTGCCTGGAGTCCCAACACAGATACGCAGTATTTT

j_call: TRBJ2-7
v_call: TRBV7-2
clone_size: -
d_call: TRBD2
cdr3_length: 14
cdr3_aa: CASSYTSGSYEQYF
cdr3_nt: TGTGCCAGCAGCTACACTAGCGGGAGCTACGAGCAGTACTTC

j_call: TRBJ2-2
v_call: TRBV6-6
clone_size: -
d_call: TRBD2
cdr3_length: 15
cdr3_aa: CASRTSGGITGELFF
cdr3_nt: TGTGCCAGCAGAACTAGCGGGGGGATCACCGGGGAGCTGTTTTTT

j_call: TRBJ2-7
v_call: TRBV19
clone_size: -
d_call: TRBD2
cdr3_length: 14
cdr3_aa: CASKVTSGIYEQYF
cdr3_nt: TGTGCCAGTAAGGTAACTAGCGGGATCTACGAGCAGTACTTC

j_call: TRBJ2-4
v_call: TRBV27
clone_size: -
d_call: -
cdr3_length: 15
cdr3_aa: CASSPPGGAKGIQYF
cdr3_nt: TGTGCCAGCAGTCCACCAGGCGGGGCTAAAGGCATTCAGTACTTC